This paragraph reports one TCR beta chain. Its antigen is currently unknown. The data belong to a study of graft-versus-host responses after intestinal transplantation. Study at large: Every transplant recipient was induced with anti-thymocyte globulin, then maintained on tacrolimus and steroids for roughly 3 years.

Trimming took 1 base from V and 4 from J, leaving 3 bases between them. The germline CDR1 and CDR2 sequences are SGHRS and YFSETQ. The CDR3 totals 13 residues. Data came from immunoSEQ multiplex PCR; TCRdb stores just in-frame clones and leaves some out. Here the sample spans 40,000 to 60,000 clones, roughly 80% being singletons. Study conclusions and caveats: With peak circulating GvH clone levels came an association with early post-transplant HvG declines.

This receptor was identified in a human donor who was the organ donor for an intestinal transplant. This specimen was unstimulated CD4+ T cells sorted from spleen or lymph node cells, taken before transplant. This chain links TRBV5-1 with TRBJ2-6; no firm D call. DNA for the CDR3: TGCGCCAGCAGCTTGTCGGGGGCCAACGTCCTGACTTTC. Protein product: CASSLSGANVLTF.